These 10 T cell receptor beta chains originate from one sample sequenced in a study of T cell responses to AZD1222 COVID-19 vaccine. Some clones are missing from TCRdb's copy, which holds only in-frame ones; the method was immunoSEQ multiplex PCR. The table records about 100,000 clones, approximately 90% of them present only once. Sequences were derived from peripheral blood, sampled on day 0 of AZD1222 vaccination. These receptors all come from an adult in good health.

The chain carries TRBV15 and TRBJ2-1; D ambiguous. Germline-derived CDR1 and CDR2 are LNHNV and YYDKDF (reference sequence). Deletions cut 0 bases from V and 9 bases from J, with 9 bases between. The CDR3 has 13 residues. CDR3 amino acids: CATSRDAESEQFF. The CDR3 DNA reads TGTGCCACCAGCAGAGATGCGGAGTCTGAGCAGTTCTTC.

The chain joins TRBV5-4 to TRBJ1-2, with D possibly matching TRBD1 (5 bases). V lost 1 base and J lost 5, with 15 bases in between. Per the germline V gene, CDR1 is SGHNT and CDR2 is YYREEE (reference sequence). This CDR3 is built from 15 residues. The chain's CDR3 is CASSLRGSVIYGYTF. The CDR3 DNA is TGTGCCAGCAGCTTGCGGGGCAGTGTTATATATGGCTACACCTTC. The full variable domain, rest sourced from reference TRBV5-4 and TRBJ1-2, is ETGVTQSPTHLIKTRGQQVTLRCSSQSGHNTVSWYQQALGQGPQFIFQYYREEENGRGNFPPRFSGLQFPNYSSELNVNALELDDSALYLCASSLRGSVIYGYTFGSGTRLTVV.

DNA of the CDR3: TGTGCCAGCAGTTACATACAGGGCAACACTGAAGCTTTCTTT. Its protein is CASSYIQGNTEAFF. V usage is TRBV6-5 and J usage is TRBJ1-1; D may be TRBD1 (6 bases). Between the trimmed V and J ends, which lost 2 bases and 2 bases, there was a span of 9 bases. The CDR3 contains 14 residues. The V gene's germline CDR1 is MNHEY and CDR2 SVGAGI.

The J gene is TRBJ2-7, the V gene TRBV28; 10 bases agree with TRBD2. Trimming took 5 bases from V and 3 from J; bases not matched to a gene: 31. The germline CDR1 and CDR2 sequences are MDHEN and SYDVKM. The CDR3 length is 23 residues. The CDR3 is CASSPFWEAGGLKGLRAFYEQYF. The CDR3 bases are TGTGCCAGCAGTCCCTTTTGGGAAGCGGGAGGGTTAAAGGGGCTACGAGCATTCTACGAGCAGTACTTC.

This rearrangement joins TRBV6-5 to TRBJ2-7; weak D call: TRBD2 (6 bases). Germline assignment: CDR1 MNHEY and CDR2 SVGAGI. Trimming removed 2 bases from V and 2 bases from J, with 13 bases in between. The CDR3 totals 15 residues. This CDR3 reads CASSYPSGAAYEQYF. The CDR3 DNA follows: TGTGCCAGCAGTTACCCCTCGGGAGCCGCCTACGAGCAGTACTTC.

V usage is TRBV3-1 (or the pseudogene TRBV3-2) and J usage is TRBJ1-6; D ambiguous. Trimming left V 1 base short and J 6 bases short, with 10 bases between. The CDR3 has 15 residues. Germline-derived CDR1 and CDR2 are LGHDT and YNNKEL (reference sequence). CDR3 loop: CASSQARAANSPLHF. CDR3 sequence (DNA): TGTGCCAGCAGCCAAGCCCGAGCAGCTAATTCACCCCTCCACTTT.

The chain has TRBV7-9 and TRBJ2-7, with 9 bases that match TRBD1. CDR3 length equals 15 residues. Germline V lookup: CDR1 SEHNR, CDR2 FQNEAQ (reference sequence). The trim removed 5 bases at V and 7 bases at J, leaving 12 bases unmatched. In DNA, the CDR3 is TGTGCCAGCAGCGGAACCGGGACAGGGCGTCCGGAGCAGTACTTC. Its protein is CASSGTGTGRPEQYF.

In this sample, this clone turned up a few times. This chain connects TRBV19 to TRBJ1-4; maybe TRBD1 (5 bases). V lost 6 bases to trimming and J lost 4 bases, with 9 bases between them. Germline loops: CDR1 LNHDA, CDR2 SQIVND (reference sequence). The CDR3 has 13 amino acids. In DNA form, the CDR3 reads TGTGCCAGTAGCGAGGGGATTAATGAAAAACTGTTTTTT. Translated: CASSEGINEKLFF.

V gene TRBV5-1 combines with J gene TRBJ2-7, with D perhaps matching TRBD2 (6 bases). Trimming took off 4 bases at V and 2 bases at J, with 13 bases between the two ends. Germline V lookup: CDR1 SGHRS, CDR2 YFSETQ. CDR3 length: 14 amino acids. CDR3 in DNA: TGCGCCAGCAGCGTAACTACGGGGGCCTACGAGCAGTACTTC. Translation gives CASSVTTGAYEQYF.

J is TRBJ1-1 and V is TRBV6-1; no definite D call. The germline V gene has CDR1 MNHNS and CDR2 SASEGT. The CDR3 runs to 14 residues. The ends were cut back, 3 bases at V and 1 base at J, with 9 bases in the middle. CDR3 region: CASSDIGWNTEAFF. CDR3 in DNA: TGTGCCAGCAGTGATATAGGGTGGAACACTGAAGCTTTCTTT.